These 32 T cell receptor beta chains were all obtained from the same sample, sequenced in a study of tissue T cells after allogeneic stem cell transplantation (dated by TCRdb to 2022 to 2024). The method behind the library was the immunoSEQ multiplex PCR assay. TCRdb limited this immuneACCESS table to in-frame rearrangements with V and J called. A share of clones is missing; checked studies link under half to unresolved V genes, and the rest is unexplained. Counted in this sample were roughly 2,600 clones; 47% of them appeared once. About 14% of the sample is taken by the ten largest. The time point label here, explained by the study, means: mouse harvest day 14 after allogeneic transplant. Mouse grafts combined 10^7 T-cell-depleted bone marrow cells with 10^6 splenic CD5+ T cells, given via tail vein injection. The material sequenced was gut tissue. The receptors originated from a female BALB/c mouse given C57BL/6 T cells with graft-versus-host disease after an allogeneic hematopoietic cell transplant.

With regard to this clone: These gene names are mouse names. The read terminates 1 residue ahead of where the CDR3 ends, so the germline J gene completes it. V gene TRBV2 combines with J gene TRBJ1-1; TRBD1 might be the D (6 bases). CDR1 and CDR2 from the germline V gene are LGHNA and YSYQKL. V gave up 1 base and J gave up 8 bases, with 14 bases separating them. This CDR3 has 14 amino acids. CDR3 DNA, as far as it was read: TGTGCCAGCAGCCAAGGGCCGGGACACCAGGAAGTCTTC. Translation: CASSQGPGHQEVF. The whole CDR3 sequence reads CASSQGPGHQEVFF. The entire variable domain, with the rest obtained from reference TRBV2 and TRBJ1-1, is as follows: DPKIIQKPKYLVAVTGSEKILICEQYLGHNAMYWYRQSAKKPLEFMFSYSYQKLMDNQTASSRFQPQSSKKNHLDLQITALKPDDSATYFCASSQGPGHQEVFFGKGTRLTVV.

Regarding this clone: Gene and germline names: mouse. The read is 1 residue too short to cover the CDR3 end, so that end is filled in from the germline J gene. This chain connects TRBV23 to TRBJ2-4; the table's D call, TRBD2, was not checked against the DNA. CDR3 length: 13 residues. Germline CDR1 and CDR2: KGHTA and FQNQQP. CDR3 protein: CSSSPGLGNTLYF. The part of the CDR3 DNA that was read is TGCTCCAGCAGTCCGGGACTGGGGAACACCTTGTAC. The full variable domain, its missing parts supplied by reference TRBV23 and TRBJ2-4, is DAAVTQKPRYLIKMKGQEAEMKCIPEKGHTAVFWYQQKQSKELKFLIYFQNQQPLDQIDMVKERFSAVCPSSSLCSLGIRTCEAEDSALYLCSSSPGLGNTLYFGAGTRLSVL.

This clone turned up a few times. Gene names are mouse gene names. The read ends 1 residue shy of where the CDR3 ends; the end is completed using the germline J gene. The rearrangement joins TRBV26 to TRBJ2-5, with 8 bases lining up with TRBD1. The CDR3 has 14 residues. Unmatched junction bases numbered 1, after V lost 5 bases and J lost 0 bases. Looked up from germline, CDR1 is KGHPV and CDR2 is FQNQEV (reference sequence). The covered CDR3 bases are TGTGCCAGCAGTTGGGACAGGAACCAAGACACCCAGTAC. This gives the protein CASSWDRNQDTQY. The entire CDR3 protein is CASSWDRNQDTQYF.

By frequency in the sample, this clone is large (0.1 to 1%). Gene names are the mouse ones. The read stops 1 residue short of the end of the CDR3; the missing end is completed from the germline J gene. The chain carries TRBV16 and TRBJ2-7; 13 bases match TRBD2. Germline V gene lookup returns CDR1 SGHSA and CDR2 FRNQAP. V trimming: 0 bases; J trimming: 6 bases; junction bases outside the gene matches: 8. This CDR3 is 17 amino acids long. This chain's CDR3 is CASSLDKGLGGRGEQYF. The part of the CDR3 DNA that was read is TGTGCAAGCAGCTTAGATAAAGGACTGGGGGGGCGCGGTGAACAGTAC.

With respect to this clone: Mouse names are used for the genes. Sequencing ends 1 residue short of the CDR3 end; the germline J gene provides the rest. The chain links TRBV19 to TRBJ2-3; D ambiguous. Germline CDR1 and CDR2: FNHDT and SITEND (reference sequence). The CDR3 is made up of 14 amino acids. Trimming stripped 5 bases from V and 0 bases from J, with 10 bases between. The covered CDR3 bases are TGTGCCAGCAGAAGACAATCTAGTGCAGAAACGCTGTAT. The encoded protein is CASRRQSSAETLY. The whole CDR3 protein is CASRRQSSAETLYF.

With respect to this clone: Here the gene names and germline are mouse. Read coverage stops 1 residue before the CDR3 terminus; the germline J gene supplies the remainder. The V and J genes are TRBV26 and TRBJ1-6, with D hard to call. TRBJ1-6 falls under the ORF class, with uncertain function. CDR1 is KGHPV and CDR2 is FQNQEV in the germline V gene (reference sequence). V lost 0 bases to trimming and J lost 7 bases, with 4 bases between them. The CDR3 is made up of 13 amino acids. Incomplete CDR3 DNA: TGTGCCAGCAGTCTGTCGATAAATTCGCCCCTCTAC. Translation gives CASSLSINSPLY. The whole CDR3 sequence is CASSLSINSPLYF.

This clone appeared once. Mouse names are used for the genes. The CDR3 goes on 1 residue after the read ends, and that part is filled in from the germline J gene. V usage is TRBV13-3 and J usage is TRBJ1-4, with D perhaps matching TRBD1 (5 bases). The CDR3 has 16 residues. From germline, CDR1 is NNHDY and CDR2 SYVADS. V was cut by 0 bases and J by 4 bases, with 13 bases left in between. The sequenced CDR3 bases are TGTGCCAGCAGTGATGCCCGACAGTCCTTCAACGAAAGATTATTT. Encoded protein: CASSDARQSFNERLF. In full, the CDR3 is CASSDARQSFNERLFF. The variable domain in full, with the rest retrieved from reference TRBV13-3 and TRBJ1-4, is EAAVTQSPRSKVAVTGGKVTLSCHQTNNHDYMYWYRQDTGHGLRLIHYSYVADSTEKGDIPDGYKASRPSQENFSLILELASLSQTAVYFCASSDARQSFNERLFFGHGTKLSVL.

A word on this clone: Each gene name is a mouse one. The read gets to within 1 residue of the CDR3 end, and the germline J gene fills in the rest. This chain connects TRBV26 to TRBJ1-1; 7 bases fit TRBD1. V trimming: 0 bases; J trimming: 2 bases; junction bases outside the gene matches: 0. This CDR3 is 14 amino acids long. The germline CDR1 and CDR2 sequences are KGHPV and FQNQEV (reference sequence). The CDR3 sequence: CASSLSGGNTEVFF. CDR3 DNA (partial): TGTGCCAGCAGTCTGTCAGGGGGCAACACAGAAGTCTTC.

For this clone: All gene names here are mouse names. The read stops 1 residue short of the end of the CDR3; the missing end is completed from the germline J gene. This chain links TRBV23 with TRBJ2-1; TRBD2, the table's D call, lacks a check against the DNA. Germline V gives CDR1 KGHTA, CDR2 FQNQQP. CDR3 size: 14 residues. The CDR3 here is CSSRRLGAYAEQFF. The sequenced part of the CDR3 DNA is TGCTCCAGCAGGAGACTGGGGGCCTATGCTGAGCAGTTC.

For this clone: The gene names here belong to mouse. The read terminates 1 residue before the CDR3 end, so the remaining end is supplied by the germline J gene. The rearrangement links TRBV4 to TRBJ2-1; the match to TRBD2 covers 8 bases. This CDR3 spans 14 amino acids. Germline CDR1 reads LGHDT; CDR2 reads YNNKQL (reference sequence). Trimming removed 5 bases from V and 4 bases from J; junction bases left unmatched: 4. CDR3 sequence: CASSNGGGYAEQFF. The CDR3 bases that were read are TGTGCCAGCAGCAATGGGGGGGGGTATGCTGAGCAGTTC.

Comments on this clone: Mouse germline and gene names are used. Read sequence stops 1 residue before the CDR3 end, and the germline J gene provides the missing end. This chain connects TRBV20 to TRBJ2-5; TRBD1 matches 9 bases. Germline-derived CDR1 and CDR2 are GFQATS and STVNSAI. Unmatched junction bases numbered 2, after V lost 0 bases and J lost 7 bases. The length of the CDR3 is 13 residues. CDR3 DNA, as far as it was read: TGTGGTGCTAGGGAACAGGGGGCCTACACCCAGTAC. Its translation: CGAREQGAYTQY. The full CDR3 protein is CGAREQGAYTQYF. The full variable domain, rest sourced from reference TRBV20 and TRBJ2-5, is GALVYQYPRRTICKSGTSMRMECQAVGFQATSVAWYRQSPQKTFELIALSTVNSAIKYEQNFTQEKFPISHPNLSFSSMTVLNAYLEDRGLYLCGAREQGAYTQYFGPGTRLLVL.

This clone was seen only once. The genes and germline here are from mouse. The CDR3 extends 1 residue past the end of the read, so its final part is completed from the germline J gene. The chain joins TRBV3 to TRBJ2-4; no reliable D call. The germline V and J ends were trimmed by 1 base and 0 bases, with 8 bases remaining between them. Germline CDR1 SNHLY, CDR2 FYNGKV (reference sequence). The CDR3 totals 15 residues. The CDR3 protein is CASSLDERSQNTLYF. CDR3 DNA (partial): TGTGCCAGCAGCTTAGATGAGAGAAGTCAAAACACCTTGTAC.

Notes on this clone: The genes are named according to mouse. The read halts 1 residue ahead of the CDR3 end, with the missing end drawn from the germline J gene. The rearrangement joins TRBV26 to TRBJ2-3, with TRBD1 matching 10 bases. The CDR3 is 15 amino acids. The germline V gene has CDR1 KGHPV and CDR2 FQNQEV (reference sequence). The V and J ends lost 3 bases and 1 base, in that order; junction bases with no gene match: 1. The part of the CDR3 DNA that was read is TGTGCCAGCAGTCTCGGACAGGGGGGTGCAGAAACGCTGTAT. This sequence encodes CASSLGQGGAETLY. The CDR3 as a whole reads CASSLGQGGAETLYF.

Note on this clone: The listed genes are named as in mouse. The read halts 1 residue ahead of the CDR3 end, with the missing end drawn from the germline J gene. This chain joins TRBV23 and TRBJ2-1; TRBD2 is the table's D call, not checked against the DNA. This CDR3 is built from 13 residues. Germline values: CDR1 KGHTA, CDR2 FQNQQP. The sequenced CDR3 bases are TGCTCCAGCAGGGACTGGAGCTATGCTGAGCAGTTC. Its translation is CSSRDWSYAEQF. The CDR3 in full is CSSRDWSYAEQFF.

With regard to this clone: Gene names and germline match the mouse. The read falls 1 residue short of the CDR3 end, and the missing part is taken from the germline J gene. This sequence joins TRBV16 and TRBJ2-1, with unresolved D. From germline, CDR1 is SGHSA and CDR2 FRNQAP. The CDR3 loop spans 13 amino acids. Trimming took 2 bases from V and 3 from J, leaving 5 bases between them. Here the CDR3 reads CASSLNSYAEQFF. The sequenced CDR3 bases are TGTGCAAGCAGCTTAAACAGCTATGCTGAGCAGTTC.

Comment on this clone: The germline and genes are mouse ones. The observed sequence ends 1 residue before the CDR3 terminus, with the missing tail filled in from the germline J gene. The chain has TRBV3 and TRBJ2-1, with 10 bases fitting TRBD2. CDR3 length: 15 residues. Germline CDR1 SNHLY, CDR2 FYNGKV (reference sequence). The trim removed 4 bases at V and 1 base at J, leaving 1 base unmatched. The CDR3 protein is CASSSLGGNYAEQFF. The sequenced CDR3 bases are TGTGCCAGCAGCTCACTGGGGGGGAACTATGCTGAGCAGTTC.

As regards this clone: Gene names are mouse gene names. With the read ending 1 residue before the CDR3 end, the germline J gene is used to fill in that end. The V and J genes are TRBV19 and TRBJ1-1; D is unresolved. V lost 2 bases and J 0 bases, leaving 8 bases between the germline ends. Germline CDR1 is FNHDT and CDR2 is SITEND (reference sequence). The CDR3 contains 14 residues. The CDR3 loop is CASSIPRSNTEVFF. The CDR3 DNA, read in part, is TGTGCCAGCAGTATTCCCAGATCAAACACAGAAGTCTTC. Supplemented by reference TRBV19 and TRBJ1-1, the full variable domain reads GGIITQTPKFLIGQEGQKLTLKCQQNFNHDTMYWYRQDSGKGLRLIYYSITENDLQKGDLSEGYDASREKKSSFSLTVTSAQKNEMAVFLCASSIPRSNTEVFFGKGTRLTVV.

Of note for this clone: Any gene name here is a mouse gene name. The read stops 1 residue short of the end of the CDR3; the missing end is completed from the germline J gene. This sequence joins TRBV26 and TRBJ1-4, with 9 nucleotides matching TRBD1. V shed 4 bases and J 7 bases; nucleotides not matched to a gene: 4. This CDR3 has 14 residues. The germline V gene has CDR1 KGHPV and CDR2 FQNQEV (reference sequence). The CDR3 sequence: CASSPGQGSERLFF. The covered CDR3 bases are TGTGCCAGCAGTCCGGGACAGGGCAGCGAAAGATTATTT.

By share, this clone ranks as large (0.1 to 1%). Gene names and germline refer to mouse. The sequenced fragment ends 1 residue before the CDR3 boundary, so the rest is inferred from the germline J gene. This chain links TRBV13-2 with TRBJ1-5; D unclear. The germline V gene encodes CDR1 NNHNN and CDR2 SYGAGS (reference sequence). V dropped 0 bases and J dropped 4 bases, with 5 bases sitting between them. The CDR3 consists of 13 residues. This CDR3 reads CASGDGPNQAPLF. CDR3 bases read: TGTGCCAGCGGTGATGGGCCAAACCAGGCTCCGCTT.

Turning to this clone: Germline and genes here are mouse. The read halts 1 residue ahead of the CDR3 end, with the missing end drawn from the germline J gene. The chain joins TRBV13-2 to TRBJ2-4, with 8 bases fitting TRBD2. Germline lookup yields CDR1 NNHNN and CDR2 SYGAGS (reference sequence). Trimming cost V 0 bases and J 1 base; bases outside gene matches: 7. There are 17 residues in the CDR3. The sequenced CDR3 bases are TGTGCCAGCGGTGATGATAGGGGGGGCGCTGGTCAAAACACCTTGTAC. This sequence encodes CASGDDRGGAGQNTLY. The full CDR3 sequence reads CASGDDRGGAGQNTLYF.

As to this clone: The genes are named according to mouse. The read ends 1 residue before the CDR3 terminus; that terminus is restored from the germline J gene. V usage is TRBV26 and J usage is TRBJ1-2; D unresolved. Deletions cut 3 bases from V and 1 base from J, with 6 bases between. Germline CDR1 KGHPV, CDR2 FQNQEV (reference sequence). This CDR3 region has 13 residues. The sequenced part of the CDR3 DNA is TGTGCCAGCAGTCTCTGGGAAAACTCCGACTACACC. This encodes CASSLWENSDYT. The whole CDR3 region reads CASSLWENSDYTF.

A word on this clone: Gene names refer to mouse genes. The observed sequence ends 1 residue before the CDR3 terminus, with the missing tail filled in from the germline J gene. The chain is built from TRBV13-1 and TRBJ1-1, with D hard to call. Trimming removed 1 base from V and 0 bases from J, with 7 bases in between. This CDR3 is built from 14 residues. CDR1 NSHNY and CDR2 SYGAGN come from the germline V gene. CDR3 bases read: TGTGCCAGCAGTGATACACAGTCAAACACAGAAGTCTTC. Protein product: CASSDTQSNTEVF. The full CDR3 reads CASSDTQSNTEVFF.

About this clone itself: Gene names refer to mouse genes. The CDR3 goes on 1 residue after the read ends, and that part is filled in from the germline J gene. This rearrangement joins TRBV26 to TRBJ2-4; D is possibly TRBD1 or TRBD2 (5 bases each). Germline V gene lookup returns CDR1 KGHPV and CDR2 FQNQEV (reference sequence). This CDR3 region has 14 residues. Trimming shortened V by 2 bases and J by 4 bases, and 10 bases separated the two germline ends. Here the CDR3 reads CASSLGAGKNTLYF. The sequenced CDR3 bases are TGTGCCAGCAGTCTGGGGGCAGGGAAAAACACCTTGTAC.

Points on this clone: Gene names and germline refer to mouse. The DNA ends 1 residue before the CDR3 does, and the rest of the CDR3 is filled in from the germline J gene. The chain has TRBV3 and TRBJ1-1, with D possibly TRBD1 on 6 matching bases. The CDR3 length is 14 residues. Looked up from germline, CDR1 is SNHLY and CDR2 is FYNGKV (reference sequence). Trimming removed 5 bases from V and 4 bases from J, with 14 bases in between. CDR3 protein: CASSVRQEGTEVFF. CDR3 DNA, as far as it was read: TGTGCCAGCAGCGTACGACAGGAGGGCACAGAAGTCTTC.

This clone occurred a few times. Mouse names are used for the genes. The CDR3 goes on 1 residue after the read ends, and that part is filled in from the germline J gene. V is TRBV13-3 and J is TRBJ2-5, with TRBD2 matching over 10 bases. This CDR3 is 14 amino acids long. Germline CDR1 is NNHDY and CDR2 is SYVADS. The V gene end was trimmed by 4 bases and the J gene end by 2 bases; junction bases not matched to a gene: 1. This CDR3 reads CASSRLGGQDTQYF. The DNA read from the CDR3 is TGTGCCAGCAGTCGACTGGGGGGCCAAGACACCCAGTAC.

This clone occurred a few times. Gene names are mouse gene names. The read ends 1 residue early relative to the CDR3; the germline J gene fills the gap. This chain links TRBV20 with TRBJ2-4; TRBD2 agrees at 10 bases. This CDR3 has 13 amino acids. Germline-derived CDR1 and CDR2 are GFQATS and STVNSAI. Trimming cost V 5 bases and J 7 bases; bases outside gene matches: 6. CDR3: CGAYWGGRDTLYF. Incomplete CDR3 DNA: TGTGGTGCTTACTGGGGGGGTAGGGACACCTTGTAC.

In regard to this clone: The genes and germline here are from mouse. The CDR3 is cut off 1 residue early in the read; its end comes from the germline J gene. This rearrangement joins TRBV3 to TRBJ1-1, with D possibly TRBD1 on 6 matching bases. V was shortened by 3 bases and J by 0 bases, with 14 bases between the two germline ends. The CDR3 consists of 16 residues. Germline CDR1 and CDR2: SNHLY and FYNGKV (reference sequence). CDR3 DNA, as far as it was read: TGTGCCAGCAGCTTGGCAGGGGCTCATGCAAACACAGAAGTCTTC. Its translation is CASSLAGAHANTEVF. In full, the CDR3 is CASSLAGAHANTEVFF. Supplemented by reference TRBV3 and TRBJ1-1, the full variable domain reads GPKVLQIPSHQIIDMGQMVTLNCDPVSNHLYFYWYKQILGQQMEFLVNFYNGKVMEKSKLFKDQFSVERPDGSYFTLKIQPTALEDSAVYFCASSLAGAHANTEVFFGKGTRLTVV.

This clone was detected only a few times. Mouse gene names and germline throughout. The DNA ends 1 residue before the CDR3 does, and the rest of the CDR3 is filled in from the germline J gene. The chain is built from TRBV26 and TRBJ1-4; no definite D call. CDR1 KGHPV and CDR2 FQNQEV come from the germline V gene (reference sequence). This CDR3 spans 12 amino acids. V lost 2 bases, J lost 3 bases, and 1 base lay in between. The DNA read from the CDR3 is TGTGCCAGCAGTCTGGCCAACGAAAGATTATTT. It encodes CASSLANERLF. The whole CDR3 sequence is CASSLANERLFF.

A word on this clone: The genes are named according to mouse. The sequence runs out 1 residue before the end of the CDR3; the remainder is reconstructed from the germline J gene. The chain joins TRBV4 to TRBJ1-6; perhaps TRBD1 as D (6 bases). TRBJ1-6 is an ORF for which the function is uncertain. In germline, CDR1 is LGHDT, CDR2 YNNKQL (reference sequence). V was pared by 5 bases and J by 3 bases, with 8 bases between. There are 14 residues in the CDR3. CDR3 DNA, as far as it was read: TGTGCCAGCAGCCAACAGGGCTATAATTCGCCCCTCTAC. Its protein is CASSQQGYNSPLY. The full CDR3 reads CASSQQGYNSPLYF.

Turning to this clone: The genes and germline here are from mouse. The read gets to within 1 residue of the CDR3 end, and the germline J gene fills in the rest. J is TRBJ2-4 and V is TRBV12-1; 8 bases are shared with TRBD2. The CDR3 consists of 14 residues. Germline CDR1 and CDR2: SGHSN and HYEKVE. J gave up 4 bases and V 0 bases, and 2 bases lay outside the gene matches. The CDR3 bases that were read are TGTGCCAGCTCTCTCCACTGGGGGAAAAACACCTTGTAC. Its protein is CASSLHWGKNTLY. The whole CDR3 protein is CASSLHWGKNTLYF.

This clone was observed a few times. Mouse gene names apply. Read data end 1 residue before the CDR3 end; the end is taken from the germline J gene. This chain links TRBV23 with TRBJ2-5; the table gives TRBD1 as D, unverified against the DNA. Germline CDR1 KGHTA, CDR2 FQNQQP. This CDR3 has 13 amino acids. CDR3 bases read: TGCTCCAGCAGTCAGAGGGTCCAAGACACCCAGTAC. Translated, it gives CSSSQRVQDTQY. The full CDR3 is CSSSQRVQDTQYF. Full variable domain (remainder filled in from reference TRBV23 and TRBJ2-5): DAAVTQKPRYLIKMKGQEAEMKCIPEKGHTAVFWYQQKQSKELKFLIYFQNQQPLDQIDMVKERFSAVCPSSSLCSLGIRTCEAEDSALYLCSSSQRVQDTQYFGPGTRLLVL.

The sample holds one count of this clone. Germline and genes: mouse. The read ends 1 residue early relative to the CDR3; the germline J gene fills the gap. The J gene is TRBJ2-1, the V gene TRBV1; D call uncertain. The V end lost 5 bases, the J end lost 0 bases, and 5 bases lay between the germline ends. Per germline, CDR1 NSQYPW and CDR2 LRSPGD (reference sequence). CDR3 length: 13 amino acids. The CDR3 bases that were read are TGCACCTGCAGTCCCAGTAACTATGCTGAGCAGTTC. This codes for CTCSPSNYAEQF. The whole CDR3 reads CTCSPSNYAEQFF.